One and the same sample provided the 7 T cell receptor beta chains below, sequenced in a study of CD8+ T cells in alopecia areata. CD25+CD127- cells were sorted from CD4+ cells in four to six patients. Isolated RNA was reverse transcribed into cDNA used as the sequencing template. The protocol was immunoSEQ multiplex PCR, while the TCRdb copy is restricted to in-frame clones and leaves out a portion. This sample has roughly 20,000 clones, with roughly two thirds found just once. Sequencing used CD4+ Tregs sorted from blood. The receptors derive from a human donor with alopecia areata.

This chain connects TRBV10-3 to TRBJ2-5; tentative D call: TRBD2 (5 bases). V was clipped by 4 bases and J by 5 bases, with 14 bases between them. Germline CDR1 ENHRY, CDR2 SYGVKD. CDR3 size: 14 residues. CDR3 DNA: TGTGCCATCAGTGGATCGCGGGCGGAGGAGACCCAGTACTTC. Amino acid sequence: CAISGSRAEETQYF.

CDR3 loop: CTTKGDYEQYF. The CDR3 DNA reads as TGCACCACTAAAGGAGACTACGAGCAGTACTTC. This chain uses TRBV20-1 with TRBJ2-7, with D hard to call. This CDR3 contains 11 residues. The germline CDR1 and CDR2 sequences are DFQATT and SNEGSKA (reference sequence).

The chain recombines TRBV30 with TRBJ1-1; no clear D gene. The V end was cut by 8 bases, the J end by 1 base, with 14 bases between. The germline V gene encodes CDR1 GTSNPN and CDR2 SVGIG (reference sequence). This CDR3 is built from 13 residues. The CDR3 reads CAGEVGENTEAFF. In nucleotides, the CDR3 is TGTGCCGGGGAAGTTGGAGAGAACACTGAAGCTTTCTTT.

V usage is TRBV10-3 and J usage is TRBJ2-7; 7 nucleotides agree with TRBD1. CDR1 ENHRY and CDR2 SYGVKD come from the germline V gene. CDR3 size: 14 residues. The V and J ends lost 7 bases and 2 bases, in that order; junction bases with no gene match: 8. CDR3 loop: CAITSETGPYEQYF. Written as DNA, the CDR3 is TGTGCCATCACCTCCGAGACAGGGCCCTACGAGCAGTACTTC.

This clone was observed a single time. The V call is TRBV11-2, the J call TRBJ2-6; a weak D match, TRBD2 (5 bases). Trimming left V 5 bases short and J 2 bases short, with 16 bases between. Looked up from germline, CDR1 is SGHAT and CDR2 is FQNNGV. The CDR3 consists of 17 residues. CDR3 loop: CASSPYWEKTGANVLTF. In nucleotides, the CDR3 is TGTGCCAGCAGCCCATACTGGGAGAAGACTGGGGCCAACGTCCTGACTTTC.

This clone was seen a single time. The CDR3: CASSQVGGADGNTIYF. CDR3 sequence (DNA): TGTGCCAGCAGCCAAGTAGGGGGCGCAGATGGAAACACCATATATTTT. The chain couples TRBV4-2 to TRBJ1-3, with TRBD1 matching 7 bases. Germline V gene sequence: CDR1 LGHNA, CDR2 YNFKEQ. This CDR3 region has 16 residues. V was pared by 1 base and J by 3 bases, with 6 bases of the junction left unmatched.

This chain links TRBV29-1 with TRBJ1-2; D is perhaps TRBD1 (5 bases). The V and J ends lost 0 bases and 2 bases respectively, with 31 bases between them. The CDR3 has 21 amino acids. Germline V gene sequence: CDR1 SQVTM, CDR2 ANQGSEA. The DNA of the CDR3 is TGCAGCGTTGAAGATCAGAACGAAAACCAAGGGGAAACAGGAAGAAACTATGGCTACACCTTC. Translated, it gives CSVEDQNENQGETGRNYGYTF.